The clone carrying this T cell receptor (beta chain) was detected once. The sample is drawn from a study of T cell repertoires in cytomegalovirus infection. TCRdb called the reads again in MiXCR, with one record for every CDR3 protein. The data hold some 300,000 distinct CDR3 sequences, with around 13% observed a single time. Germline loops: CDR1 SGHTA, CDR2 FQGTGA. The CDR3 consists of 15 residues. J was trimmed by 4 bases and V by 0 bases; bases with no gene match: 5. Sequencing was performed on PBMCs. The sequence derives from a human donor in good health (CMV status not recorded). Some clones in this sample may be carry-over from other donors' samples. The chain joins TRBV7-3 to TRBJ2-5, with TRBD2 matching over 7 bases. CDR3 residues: CASSLTTSAGETQYF. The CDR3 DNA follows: TGTGCCAGCAGCTTAACCACTAGCGCAGGAGAGACCCAGTACTTC.